These T cell receptor beta chains were read from a single sample in a study of cytomegalovirus exposure and HLA in healthy donors. Using immunoSEQ multiplex PCR, the repertoire was profiled, and TCRdb retains in-frame clones only, with some absent. Of 150,000 to 250,000 clones listed, about 81% are singletons. The sample comprised PBMCs. These receptors originate from a woman under 40 in good health and CMV-seronegative. CDR3s include the opening cysteine and the closing phenylalanine or tryptophan. D genes are given only for firm matches. A row's size may be missing; if present it is once, few, many or a size class.

d_gene	v_gene	abundance	j_gene	CDR3aa	CDR3nt
TRBD1	TRBV30	NA	TRBJ2-6	CAWQGTGISGANVLTF	TGTGCCTGGCAAGGGACAGGGATCTCTGGGGCCAACGTCCTGACTTTC
NA	TRBV5-5	NA	TRBJ1-6	CASSLWEQNNSPLHF	TGTGCCAGCAGCTTGTGGGAGCAGAATAATTCACCCCTCCACTTT
TRBD2	TRBV30	once	TRBJ2-5	CAWTHLAGWKTQYF	TGTGCCTGGACACACTTAGCGGGATGGAAGACCCAGTACTTC
NA	TRBV28	NA	TRBJ1-2	CASSLRARRNYGYTF	TGTGCCAGCAGTTTGAGGGCCCGGCGTAACTATGGCTACACCTTC
TRBD2	TRBV27	NA	TRBJ2-3	CASSPLPGTSGGAYTQYF	TGTGCCAGCAGTCCACTCCCCGGGACTAGCGGGGGGGCATATACGCAGTATTTT
NA	TRBV6-1	NA	TRBJ2-7	CASRLGPASYEQYF	TGTGCCAGCAGATTGGGGCCGGCTTCCTACGAGCAGTACTTC
NA	TRBV2	NA	TRBJ1-5	CASRTELPNQPQHF	TGTGCCAGCAGAACAGAACTCCCCAATCAGCCCCAGCATTTT
NA	TRBV27	NA	TRBJ2-1	CANHPITGLAQFF	TGTGCCAACCATCCTATTACGGGACTCGCACAGTTCTTC
TRBD1	TRBV5-1	NA	TRBJ1-1	CASSSLGPGGSEAFF	TGCGCCAGCAGCTCCCTCGGGCCAGGGGGTTCTGAAGCTTTCTTT
TRBD2	TRBV30	NA	TRBJ2-5	CAWSELAVQETQYF	TGTGCCTGGAGCGAACTAGCGGTACAAGAGACCCAGTACTTC
NA	TRBV5-1	NA	TRBJ2-1	CASSWDTDYNEQFF	TGCGCCAGCAGCTGGGACACAGATTACAATGAGCAGTTCTTC
NA	TRBV6-6	NA	TRBJ1-4	CASRLGQTNEKLFF	TGTGCCAGCAGACTCGGACAGACTAATGAAAAACTGTTTTTT
TRBD1	TRBV6-5	NA	TRBJ1-2	CASWFGDRAYGYTF	TGTGCCAGCTGGTTTGGCGACAGGGCCTATGGCTACACCTTC
TRBD1	TRBV5-4	few	TRBJ1-4	CASSRTGGAEKLFF	TGTGCCAGCAGCCGGACAGGGGGCGCTGAAAAACTGTTTTTT
TRBD1	TRBV9	NA	TRBJ1-3	CASSVQGQGNTIYF	TGTGCCAGCAGCGTCCAGGGACAGGGAAACACCATATATTTT
TRBD1	TRBV6-5	NA	TRBJ1-2	CASSYSTGRGYTF	TGTGCCAGCAGTTACTCGACAGGGCGCGGCTACACCTTC
TRBD1	TRBV2	NA	TRBJ1-4	CAIDREQGIPLSSEKLFF	TGTGCCATAGACCGAGAACAGGGGATACCCTTGTCTAGTGAAAAACTGTTTTTT
NA	TRBV18	NA	TRBJ1-2	CASSPLQGGYTF	TGTGCCAGCTCACCACTTCAGGGGGGCTACACCTTC
TRBD1	TRBV5-1	NA	TRBJ1-1	CASSLLTGSDTEAFF	TGCGCCAGCAGCCTGCTGACAGGGTCGGACACTGAAGCTTTCTTT
TRBD2	TRBV6-1	NA	TRBJ2-1	CASSEGLAGYNEQFF	TGTGCCAGCAGCGAGGGACTAGCGGGGTACAATGAGCAGTTCTTC
NA	TRBV10-1	NA	TRBJ2-7	CASSRFFGESDEQYF	TGCGCCAGCAGCCGCTTCTTCGGGGAATCCGACGAGCAGTACTTC
TRBD2	TRBV10-3	NA	TRBJ2-1	CAISEPAGGPDEQFF	TGTGCCATCAGTGAGCCAGCGGGAGGACCGGATGAGCAGTTCTTC
NA	TRBV19	NA	TRBJ1-2	CATLNQEGLGYGYTF	TGTGCCACGCTAAACCAGGAGGGGCTGGGCTATGGCTACACCTTC